This T cell receptor (beta chain) is from a study of T cells after yellow fever vaccination. Study results and limitations: Subsequent booster samples again held most clones from primary vaccination (around 96% CD4, approximately 85% CD8).

Researchers made TCR cDNA using 5'RACE template switching, and this step added a universal primer site and UMIs. TCRdb re-called the 5' RACE reads with MiXCR, one entry per CDR3 protein. The sample has some 110,000 distinct CDR3 sequences; about 7.8% are singletons. V gave up 5 bases and J gave up 3 bases; unmatched junction bases: 10. Germline-derived CDR1 and CDR2 are SEHNR and FQNEAQ (reference sequence). This CDR3 spans 16 amino acids. This clonotype was seen many times. Its target is unknown. The sequence derives from a man between 18 and 35 years old who received the YFV17D yellow fever vaccine. The rearrangement uses TRBV7-9 and TRBJ2-1; TRBD1 aligns across 7 bases. This sample comprised CD4+ T cells sorted from PBMCs, obtained roughly 46 days after the first yellow fever vaccination. The DNA of the CDR3 is TGTGCCAGCAGCGCCCACGGGACAGAAAACTACAATGAGCAGTTCTTC. It is translated as CASSAHGTENYNEQFF.